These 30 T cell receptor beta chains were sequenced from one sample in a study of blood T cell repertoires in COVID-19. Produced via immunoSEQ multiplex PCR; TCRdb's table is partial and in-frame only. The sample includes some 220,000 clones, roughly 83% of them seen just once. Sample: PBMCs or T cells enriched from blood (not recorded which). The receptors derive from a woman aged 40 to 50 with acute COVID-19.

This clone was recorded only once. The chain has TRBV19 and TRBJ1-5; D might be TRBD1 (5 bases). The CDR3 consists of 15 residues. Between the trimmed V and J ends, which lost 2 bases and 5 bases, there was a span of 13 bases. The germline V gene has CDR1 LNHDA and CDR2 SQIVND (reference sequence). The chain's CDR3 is CASSIYPGSYQPQHF. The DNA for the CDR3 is TGTGCCAGTAGTATATACCCAGGGTCCTATCAGCCCCAGCATTTT.

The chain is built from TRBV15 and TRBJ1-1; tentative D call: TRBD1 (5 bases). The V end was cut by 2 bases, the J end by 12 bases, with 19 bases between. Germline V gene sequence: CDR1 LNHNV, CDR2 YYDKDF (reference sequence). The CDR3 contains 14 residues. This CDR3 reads CATSRTPSDSRTFF. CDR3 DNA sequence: TGTGCCACCAGCAGAACCCCCTCCGACAGCCGAACTTTCTTT.

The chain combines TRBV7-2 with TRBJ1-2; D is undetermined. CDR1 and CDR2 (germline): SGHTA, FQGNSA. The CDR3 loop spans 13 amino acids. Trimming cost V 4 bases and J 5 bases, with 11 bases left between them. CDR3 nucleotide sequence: TGTGCCAGCAGCTCTTATGAGGTGTATGGCTACACCTTC. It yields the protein CASSSYEVYGYTF.

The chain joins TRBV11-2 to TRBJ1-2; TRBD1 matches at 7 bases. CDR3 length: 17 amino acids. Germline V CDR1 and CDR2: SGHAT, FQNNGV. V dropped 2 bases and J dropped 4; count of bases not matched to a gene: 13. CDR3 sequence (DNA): TGTGCCAGCAGCTTAACCTATTTGTTCGGACAGGCCTATGGCTACACCTTC. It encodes CASSLTYLFGQAYGYTF. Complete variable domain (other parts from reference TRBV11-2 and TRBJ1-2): EAGVAQSPRYKIIEKRQSVAFWCNPISGHATLYWYQQILGQGPKLLIQFQNNGVVDDSQLPKDRFSAERLKGVDSTLKIQPAKLEDSAVYLCASSLTYLFGQAYGYTFGSGTRLTVV.

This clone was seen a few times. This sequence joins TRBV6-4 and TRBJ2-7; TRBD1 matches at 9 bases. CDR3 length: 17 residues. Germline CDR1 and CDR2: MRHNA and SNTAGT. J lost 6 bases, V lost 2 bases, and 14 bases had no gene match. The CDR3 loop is CASSDNNYRGRTTEQYF. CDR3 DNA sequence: TGTGCCAGCAGTGACAACAACTACAGGGGGCGCACAACCGAGCAGTACTTC.

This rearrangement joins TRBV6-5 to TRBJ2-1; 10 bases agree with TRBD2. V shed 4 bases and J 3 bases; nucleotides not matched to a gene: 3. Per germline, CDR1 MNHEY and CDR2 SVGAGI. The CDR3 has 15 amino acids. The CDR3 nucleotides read TGTGCCAGCAGTTCTAGCGGGAGCGGCTACAATGAGCAGTTCTTC. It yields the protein CASSSSGSGYNEQFF.

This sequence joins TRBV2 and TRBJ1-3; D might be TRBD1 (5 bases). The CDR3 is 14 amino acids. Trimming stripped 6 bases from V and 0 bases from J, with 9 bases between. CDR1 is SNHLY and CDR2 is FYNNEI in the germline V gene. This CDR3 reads CASSFQGSGNTIYF. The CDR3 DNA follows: TGTGCCAGCAGCTTCCAGGGCTCTGGAAACACCATATATTTT.

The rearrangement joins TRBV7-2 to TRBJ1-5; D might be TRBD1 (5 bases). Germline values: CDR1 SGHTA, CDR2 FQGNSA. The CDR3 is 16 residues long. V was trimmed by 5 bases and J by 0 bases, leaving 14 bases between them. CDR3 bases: TGTGCCAGCAGCGATGACAGTTTTTATAGCAATCAGCCCCAGCATTTT. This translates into CASSDDSFYSNQPQHF.

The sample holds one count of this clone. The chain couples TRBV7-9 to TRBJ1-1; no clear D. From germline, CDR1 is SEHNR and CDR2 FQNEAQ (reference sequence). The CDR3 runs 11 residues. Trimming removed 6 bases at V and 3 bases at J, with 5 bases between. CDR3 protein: CASRQHTEAFF. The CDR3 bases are TGTGCCAGCAGACAACACACTGAAGCTTTCTTT.

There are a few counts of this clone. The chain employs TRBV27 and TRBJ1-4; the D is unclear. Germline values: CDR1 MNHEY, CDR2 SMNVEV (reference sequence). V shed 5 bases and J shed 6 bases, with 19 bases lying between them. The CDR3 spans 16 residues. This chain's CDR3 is CASSPKFLRRDEKLFF. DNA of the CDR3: TGTGCCAGCAGTCCTAAATTCCTTCGACGGGATGAAAAACTGTTTTTT.

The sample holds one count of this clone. The CDR3 nucleotides read TGTGCCAGCAGCCCTCGGACTGACACTGAAGCTTTCTTT. The encoded protein is CASSPRTDTEAFF. This chain connects TRBV3-1 (or the pseudogene TRBV3-2) to TRBJ1-1; no reliable D call. Trimming stripped 4 bases from V and 3 bases from J, with 9 bases between. The CDR3 extends over 13 amino acids. Germline lookup yields CDR1 LGHDT and CDR2 YNNKEL (reference sequence).

Here the CDR3 DNA reads TGTGCCAGCAGTTCCGGACTAGCGGGGGGGACACCCACAGATACGCAGTATTTT. Its protein is CASSSGLAGGTPTDTQYF. The chain employs TRBV6-2 or TRBV6-3 and TRBJ2-3; 15 bases align to TRBD2. CDR1 MNHEY and CDR2 SVGEGT come from the germline V gene. The CDR3 sequence is 18 residues long. J lost 2 bases, V lost 4 bases, and 7 bases had no gene match.

The CDR3 DNA follows: TGTGCCAGCAGCTTAGACTATCAGCCCCAGCATTTT. It specifies CASSLDYQPQHF. This chain joins TRBV7-9 and TRBJ1-5; unclear D gene. Germline CDR1 and CDR2: SEHNR and FQNEAQ (reference sequence). The CDR3 is 12 residues long. Trimming shortened V by 1 base and J by 5 bases, and 3 bases separated the two germline ends.

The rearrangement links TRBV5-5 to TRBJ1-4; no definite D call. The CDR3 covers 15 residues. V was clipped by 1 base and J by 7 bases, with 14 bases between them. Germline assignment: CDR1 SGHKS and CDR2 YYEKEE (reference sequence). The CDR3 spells CASSLREIRGEKLFF. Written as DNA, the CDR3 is TGTGCCAGCAGCTTGAGGGAGATTCGCGGTGAAAAACTGTTTTTT. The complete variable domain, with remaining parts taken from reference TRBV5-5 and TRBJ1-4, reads DAGVTQSPTHLIKTRGQQVTLRCSPISGHKSVSWYQQVLGQGPQFIFQYYEKEERGRGNFPDRFSARQFPNYSSELNVNALLLGDSALYLCASSLREIRGEKLFFGSGTQLSVL.

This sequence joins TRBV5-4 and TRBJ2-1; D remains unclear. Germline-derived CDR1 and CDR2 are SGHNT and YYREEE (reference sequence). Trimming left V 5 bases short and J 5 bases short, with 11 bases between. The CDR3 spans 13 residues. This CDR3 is CASRPPNNNEQFF. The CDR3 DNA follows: TGTGCCAGCAGGCCCCCCAACAACAATGAGCAGTTCTTC.

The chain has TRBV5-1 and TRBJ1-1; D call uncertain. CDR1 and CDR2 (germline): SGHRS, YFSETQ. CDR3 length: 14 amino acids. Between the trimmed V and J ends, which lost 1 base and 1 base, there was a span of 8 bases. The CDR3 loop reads CASSLRQPNTEAFF. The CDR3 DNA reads TGCGCCAGCAGCTTGCGACAACCGAACACTGAAGCTTTCTTT.

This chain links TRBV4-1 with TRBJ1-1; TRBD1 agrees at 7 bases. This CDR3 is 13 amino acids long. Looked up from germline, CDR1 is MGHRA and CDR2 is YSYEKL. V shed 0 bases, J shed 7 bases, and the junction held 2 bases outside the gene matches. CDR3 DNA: TGCGCCAGCAGCCAAGATCGGGACAGTGAAGCTTTCTTT. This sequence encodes CASSQDRDSEAFF.

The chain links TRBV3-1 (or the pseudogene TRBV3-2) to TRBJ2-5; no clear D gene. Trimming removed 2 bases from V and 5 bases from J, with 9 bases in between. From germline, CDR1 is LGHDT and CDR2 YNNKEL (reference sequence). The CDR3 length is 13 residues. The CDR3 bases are TGTGCCAGCAGCCAATCTGCCAGGGAGACCCAGTACTTC. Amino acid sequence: CASSQSARETQYF.

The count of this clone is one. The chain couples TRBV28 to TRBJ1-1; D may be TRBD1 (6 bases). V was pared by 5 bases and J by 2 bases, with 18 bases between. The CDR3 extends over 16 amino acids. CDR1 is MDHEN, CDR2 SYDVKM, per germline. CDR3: CASSPIGQGRNTEAFF. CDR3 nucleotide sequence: TGTGCCAGCAGTCCGATAGGGCAGGGGAGAAACACTGAAGCTTTCTTT.

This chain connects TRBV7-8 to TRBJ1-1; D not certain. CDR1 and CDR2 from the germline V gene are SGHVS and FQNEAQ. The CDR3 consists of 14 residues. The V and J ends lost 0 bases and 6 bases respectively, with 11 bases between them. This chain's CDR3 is CASSLASGRAEAFF. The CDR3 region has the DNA TGTGCCAGCAGCTTAGCGTCCGGTAGAGCTGAAGCTTTCTTT.

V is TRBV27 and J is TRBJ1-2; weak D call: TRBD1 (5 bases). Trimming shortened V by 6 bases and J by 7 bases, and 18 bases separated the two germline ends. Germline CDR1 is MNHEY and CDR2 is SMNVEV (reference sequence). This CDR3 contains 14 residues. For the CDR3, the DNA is TGTGCCAGCAGCTCCCTAGGGGACTCCTCTGGCTACACCTTC. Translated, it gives CASSSLGDSSGYTF.

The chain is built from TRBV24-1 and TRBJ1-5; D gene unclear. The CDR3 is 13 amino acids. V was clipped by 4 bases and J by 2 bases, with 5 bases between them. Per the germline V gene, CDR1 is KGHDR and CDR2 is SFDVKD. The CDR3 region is CATSEAGNQPQHF. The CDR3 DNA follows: TGTGCCACCAGTGAAGCGGGCAATCAGCCCCAGCATTTT.

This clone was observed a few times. The CDR3 bases are TGTGCCACCAGCAGAGATAGACGACAGGTGATTGCTTTCTTT. The encoded protein is CATSRDRRQVIAFF. The J gene is TRBJ1-1, the V gene TRBV15, with a weak D call TRBD1 (6 bases). The germline gives CDR1 LNHNV, CDR2 YYDKDF (reference sequence). This CDR3 contains 14 residues. Trimming cost V 0 bases and J 11 bases, with 16 bases left between them. The variable domain in full, completed from reference TRBV15 and TRBJ1-1, reads DAMVIQNPRYQVTQFGKPVTLSCSQTLNHNVMYWYQQKSSQAPKLLFHYYDKDFNNEADTPDNFQSRRPNTSFCFLDIRSPGLGDTAMYLCATSRDRRQVIAFFGQGTRLTVV.

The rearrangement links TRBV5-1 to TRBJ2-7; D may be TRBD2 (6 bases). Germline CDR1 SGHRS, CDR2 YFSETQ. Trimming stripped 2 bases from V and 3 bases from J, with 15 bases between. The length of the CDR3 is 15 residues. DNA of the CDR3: TGCGCCAGCAGCTTCAATGGCGGGGAACACTACGAGCAGTACTTC. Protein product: CASSFNGGEHYEQYF. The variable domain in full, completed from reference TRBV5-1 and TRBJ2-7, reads KAGVTQTPRYLIKTRGQQVTLSCSPISGHRSVSWYQQTPGQGLQFLFEYFSETQRNKGNFPGRFSGRQFSNSRSEMNVSTLELGDSALYLCASSFNGGEHYEQYFGPGTRLTVT.

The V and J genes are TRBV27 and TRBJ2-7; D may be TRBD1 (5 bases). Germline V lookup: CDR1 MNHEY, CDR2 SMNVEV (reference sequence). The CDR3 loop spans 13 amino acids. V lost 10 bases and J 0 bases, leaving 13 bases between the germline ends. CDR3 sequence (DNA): TGTGCCACAAGTAAGGACAACTCCTACGAGCAGTACTTC. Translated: CATSKDNSYEQYF.

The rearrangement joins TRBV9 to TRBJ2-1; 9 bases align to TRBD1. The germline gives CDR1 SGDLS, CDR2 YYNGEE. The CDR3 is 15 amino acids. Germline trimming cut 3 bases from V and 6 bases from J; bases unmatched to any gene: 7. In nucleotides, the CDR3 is TGTGCCAGCAGCGCCAGGGACAGGGTGGGCAATGAGCAGTTCTTC. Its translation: CASSARDRVGNEQFF.

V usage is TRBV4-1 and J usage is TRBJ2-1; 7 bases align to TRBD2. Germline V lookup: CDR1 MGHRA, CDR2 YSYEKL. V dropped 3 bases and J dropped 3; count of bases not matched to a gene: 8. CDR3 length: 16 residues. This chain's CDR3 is CASSHILAAVYNEQFF. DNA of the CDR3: TGCGCCAGCAGCCATATCCTAGCGGCAGTCTACAATGAGCAGTTCTTC.

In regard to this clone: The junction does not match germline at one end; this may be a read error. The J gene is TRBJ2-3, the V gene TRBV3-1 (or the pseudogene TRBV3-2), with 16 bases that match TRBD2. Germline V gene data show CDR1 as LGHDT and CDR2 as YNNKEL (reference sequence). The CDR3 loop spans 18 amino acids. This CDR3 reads CASSPGLAGGQSTDTQYF. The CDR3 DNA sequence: TGCGCCAGCAGCCCGGGACTAGCGGGGGGGCAGAGCACAGATACGCAGTATTTT.

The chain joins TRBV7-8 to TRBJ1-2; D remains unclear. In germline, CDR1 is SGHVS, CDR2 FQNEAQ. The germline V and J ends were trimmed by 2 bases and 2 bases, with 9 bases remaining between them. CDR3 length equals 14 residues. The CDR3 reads CASSLQARNYGYTF. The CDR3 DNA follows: TGTGCCAGCAGCTTACAGGCCAGAAACTATGGCTACACCTTC.

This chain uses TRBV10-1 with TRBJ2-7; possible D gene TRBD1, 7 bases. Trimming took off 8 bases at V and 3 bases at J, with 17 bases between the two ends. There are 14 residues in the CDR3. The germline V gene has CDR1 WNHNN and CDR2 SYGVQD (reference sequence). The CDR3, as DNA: TGCGCCAGCCTTACCCGCGGGACAGTCTACGAGCAGTACTTC. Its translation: CASLTRGTVYEQYF.